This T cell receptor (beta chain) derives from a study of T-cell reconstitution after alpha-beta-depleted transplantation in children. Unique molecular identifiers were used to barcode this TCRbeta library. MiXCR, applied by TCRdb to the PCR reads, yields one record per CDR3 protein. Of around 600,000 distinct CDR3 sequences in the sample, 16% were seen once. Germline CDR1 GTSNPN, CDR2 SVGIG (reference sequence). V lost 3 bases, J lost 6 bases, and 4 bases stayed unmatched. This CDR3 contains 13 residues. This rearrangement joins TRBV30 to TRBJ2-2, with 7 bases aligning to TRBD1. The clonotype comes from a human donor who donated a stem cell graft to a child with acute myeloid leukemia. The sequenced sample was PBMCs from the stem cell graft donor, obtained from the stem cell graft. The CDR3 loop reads CAWRRGPAGELFF. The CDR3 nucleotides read TGTGCCTGGAGGAGGGGGCCAGCCGGGGAGCTGTTTTTT.